This TCR beta chain was identified during a study of blood T cell repertoires in COVID-19. Sequenced by immunoSEQ multiplex PCR; TCRdb stores in-frame clones only, minus some. The table lists some 150,000 clones, around 87% of them singletons. J gave up 0 bases and V 3 bases, and 2 bases lay outside the gene matches. The CDR3 has 16 residues. The germline CDR1 and CDR2 sequences are KGHDR and SFDVKD. The chain combines TRBV24-1 with TRBJ2-2; 8 bases align to TRBD1. The clonotype was recovered from a man aged 50-59 years who had recovered from COVID-19. The material sequenced was peripheral blood. CDR3 DNA: TGTGCCACCAGTGATCCGACAGGGGCGAACACCGGGGAGCTGTTTTTT. This encodes CATSDPTGANTGELFF.